This T cell receptor beta chain was sequenced for a study of identical twins. Points from the study as a whole: Researchers reported weaker excess twin sharing in beta out-of-frame sequences. Cord blood beta clonotypes present at high abundance carried fewer insertions; no such pattern appeared in memory repertoires.

Trimming cost V 8 bases and J 1 base, with 7 bases left between them. Germline assignment: CDR1 LNHNV and CDR2 YYDKDF (reference sequence). The CDR3 totals 12 residues. This clonotype occurred many times. As yet, its antigen is unknown. TCRdb processed the 5' RACE reads anew with MiXCR; each CDR3 protein has one entry. Here the sample spans 700,000 to 950,000 distinct CDR3 sequences, more than 9% being singletons. This sample also belongs to another study, concerning yellow fever vaccine responses in identical twins. That publication notes: Twins reportedly appeared to share part of their vaccine T cell response while keeping part individual.

Sequenced material: PBMCs. The receptor was derived from a woman under 30 in good health. The chain has TRBV15 and TRBJ2-3; D might be TRBD1 (6 bases). The CDR3 DNA reads as TGTGCCACCTCAGGGGGCACAGATACGCAGTATTTT. It translates to CATSGGTDTQYF.